These 27 T cell receptor beta chains came from one sample sequenced in a study of blood T cell repertoires in COVID-19. The data were produced by immunoSEQ multiplex PCR, yet TCRdb's version contains in-frame clones alone and is incomplete. The sample records around 380,000 clones, about 89% being singletons. The sequenced sample was PBMCs or T cells enriched from blood (not recorded which). The receptors derive from a man younger than 40 who had recovered from COVID-19.

The chain joins TRBV19 to TRBJ1-1, with 11 nucleotides matching TRBD1. This CDR3 has 15 residues. Germline V CDR1 and CDR2: LNHDA, SQIVND (reference sequence). Trimming at V came to 5 bases and at J to 5 bases, leaving 7 bases not matched to a gene. The CDR3 coding sequence is TGTGCCAGTAGTCCGGACAGGGGGCTTATGACTGAAGCTTTCTTT. It encodes CASSPDRGLMTEAFF.

The chain is built from TRBV19 and TRBJ2-3; D may be TRBD1 (5 bases). The CDR3 spans 14 residues. Germline V gene lookup returns CDR1 LNHDA and CDR2 SQIVND (reference sequence). Trimming left V 8 bases short and J 2 bases short, with 14 bases between. CDR3: CASGADPFTDTQYF. The CDR3 bases are TGTGCCAGTGGGGCCGATCCCTTCACAGATACGCAGTATTTT.

In regard to this clone: The junction and the germline gene differ at one end; a read error may be behind it. The chain combines TRBV6-5 with TRBJ2-7; D perhaps matches TRBD1 (6 bases). CDR1 MNHEY and CDR2 SVGAGI come from the germline V gene. This CDR3 spans 14 amino acids. DNA of the CDR3: TGTGCCAGCAGCTACTTAACCGACAGGTACGAGCAGTACTTC. It encodes CASSYLTDRYEQYF.

The chain has TRBV5-1 and TRBJ1-1; D might be TRBD1 (5 bases). Germline assignment: CDR1 SGHRS and CDR2 YFSETQ. Trimming stripped 0 bases from V and 3 bases from J, with 9 bases between. The CDR3 is 14 residues long. The CDR3 loop is CASSLAGGDTEAFF. CDR3 in DNA: TGCGCCAGCAGCTTGGCCGGGGGTGACACTGAAGCTTTCTTT.

This chain connects TRBV4-1 to TRBJ1-2; unclear D gene. V was cut by 4 bases and J by 0 bases, with 15 bases left in between. This CDR3 has 16 residues. Per germline, CDR1 MGHRA and CDR2 YSYEKL. The CDR3 region is CASSPGVAAPNYGYTF. The CDR3 region has the DNA TGCGCCAGCAGCCCAGGCGTCGCAGCACCTAACTATGGCTACACCTTC.

The chain is built from TRBV7-6 and TRBJ2-7; D remains unclear. Trimming took off 3 bases at V and 0 bases at J, with 9 bases between the two ends. The CDR3 loop spans 14 amino acids. Germline V gives CDR1 SGHVS, CDR2 FNYEAQ. Here the CDR3 DNA reads TGTGCCAGCAGCTTCAGGCAGAGCTCCTACGAGCAGTACTTC. It yields the protein CASSFRQSSYEQYF. The full variable domain, in which reference TRBV7-6 and TRBJ2-7 provide the parts outside the CDR3, is GAGVSQSPRYKVTKRGQDVALRCDPISGHVSLYWYRQALGQGPEFLTYFNYEAQQDKSGLPNDRFSAERPEGSISTLTIQRTEQRDSAMYRCASSFRQSSYEQYFGPGTRLTVT.

The genes are TRBV3-1 (or the pseudogene TRBV3-2) and TRBJ1-2; possible D gene TRBD1, 6 bases. This CDR3 is 16 amino acids long. V was pared by 5 bases and J by 5 bases, with 21 bases between. Looked up from germline, CDR1 is LGHDT and CDR2 is YNNKEL (reference sequence). As DNA, the CDR3 is TGTGCCAGCAGCATTACTTCGGGACAAGGGGGATATGGCTACACCTTC. Translation gives CASSITSGQGGYGYTF.

This clone was seen a handful of times. This chain connects TRBV2 to TRBJ1-6, with TRBD1 matching 8 bases. CDR1 SNHLY and CDR2 FYNNEI come from the germline V gene. CDR3 length: 15 amino acids. V lost 6 bases, J lost 9 bases, and 10 bases stayed unmatched. The CDR3 DNA is TGTGCCAGCAGGAACGGACAGGGTAGTATTTCACCCCTCCACTTT. Amino acid sequence: CASRNGQGSISPLHF. Full variable domain (rest looked up from reference TRBV2 and TRBJ1-6): EPEVTQTPSHQVTQMGQEVILRCVPISNHLYFYWYRQILGQKVEFLVSFYNNEISEKSEIFDDQFSVERPDGSNFTLKIRSTKLEDSAMYFCASRNGQGSISPLHFGNGTRLTVT.

This chain's CDR3 is CSVYSLSSYNSPLHF. CDR3 nucleotide sequence: TGCAGCGTTTACAGTCTAAGCTCCTATAATTCACCCCTCCACTTT. V usage is TRBV29-1 and J usage is TRBJ1-6; D gene uncertain. From germline, CDR1 is SQVTM and CDR2 ANQGSEA. This CDR3 contains 15 residues. Trimming shortened V by 5 bases and J by 0 bases, and 11 bases separated the two germline ends.

The chain joins TRBV9 to TRBJ1-4; 7 nucleotides align to TRBD1. V shed 3 bases, J shed 0 bases, and the junction held 2 bases outside the gene matches. Germline V CDR1 and CDR2: SGDLS, YYNGEE. The CDR3 length is 15 residues. The CDR3, as DNA: TGTGCCAGCAGCGCCGGACAGGCAACTAATGAAAAACTGTTTTTT. It encodes CASSAGQATNEKLFF.

The CDR3, as DNA: TGTGCCATCAGTGTCAGGGGGGCGGACACTGAAGCTTTCTTT. Translated, it gives CAISVRGADTEAFF. The chain combines TRBV10-3 with TRBJ1-1, with 7 bases that match TRBD1. Germline V gives CDR1 ENHRY, CDR2 SYGVKD. The trim removed 4 bases at V and 3 bases at J, leaving 5 bases unmatched. This CDR3 is 14 amino acids long.

The CDR3 DNA is TGCGCCAGCAGCCAAGAAGAGTTCGCCTACGAGCAGTACTTC. Translated, it gives CASSQEEFAYEQYF. The rearrangement links TRBV4-1 to TRBJ2-7; D is undetermined. The CDR3 runs to 14 residues. CDR1 and CDR2 (germline): MGHRA, YSYEKL. V lost 0 bases to trimming and J lost 2 bases, with 8 bases between them.

CDR3 nucleotide sequence: TGTGCCAGCAGATCCGGACAGGGATCGACTGAAGCTTTCTTT. Translating gives CASRSGQGSTEAFF. The rearrangement joins TRBV4-2 to TRBJ1-1; 8 nucleotides agree with TRBD1. Germline CDR1 LGHNA, CDR2 YNFKEQ. J was trimmed by 5 bases and V by 6 bases; bases with no gene match: 8. This CDR3 spans 14 amino acids.

The chain couples TRBV6-1 to TRBJ2-1; the match to TRBD2 covers 7 bases. V gave up 1 base and J gave up 8 bases; unmatched junction bases: 8. CDR1 and CDR2 (germline): MNHNS, SASEGT. CDR3 size: 15 residues. The CDR3 here is CASSEESGEAHEQFF. CDR3 coding DNA: TGTGCCAGCAGTGAAGAAAGCGGGGAAGCTCATGAGCAGTTCTTC.

This chain uses TRBV12-3 or TRBV12-4 with TRBJ1-5; tentative D call: TRBD1 (6 bases). Trimming cost V 6 bases and J 6 bases, with 6 bases left between them. This CDR3 comprises 11 residues. CDR3 residues: CASSRGQPQHF. The CDR3 DNA reads as TGTGCCAGCAGCAGGGGTCAGCCCCAGCATTTT.

The CDR3 region has the DNA TGTGCCAGCAGTGCGCGGCAGAACAATGAGCAGTTCTTC. This encodes CASSARQNNEQFF. The V and J genes are TRBV2 and TRBJ2-1, with D hard to call. Between the trimmed V and J ends, which lost 4 bases and 5 bases, there was a span of 9 bases. CDR3 length: 13 residues. The germline CDR1 and CDR2 sequences are SNHLY and FYNNEI. Supplemented by reference TRBV2 and TRBJ2-1, the full variable domain reads EPEVTQTPSHQVTQMGQEVILRCVPISNHLYFYWYRQILGQKVEFLVSFYNNEISEKSEIFDDQFSVERPDGSNFTLKIRSTKLEDSAMYFCASSARQNNEQFFGPGTRLTVL.

The chain employs TRBV20-1 and TRBJ2-5; TRBD2 might be the D (5 bases). Germline CDR1 is DFQATT and CDR2 is SNEGSKA (reference sequence). The CDR3 loop spans 13 amino acids. Trimming left V 3 bases short and J 5 bases short, with 13 bases between. CDR3 loop: CSASRSSGETQYF. CDR3 sequence (DNA): TGCAGTGCTAGTAGGTCGTCGGGGGAGACCCAGTACTTC.

This clone showed up just once. The chain carries TRBV28 and TRBJ2-6, with D perhaps TRBD2 (6 bases). V was pared by 5 bases and J by 3 bases, with 17 bases between. Germline V lookup: CDR1 MDHEN, CDR2 SYDVKM. The CDR3 consists of 17 residues. CDR3 bases: TGTGCCAGCAGTCCCGGGAGAGGCGAGGGTGGGGCCAACGTCCTGACTTTC. Amino acids: CASSPGRGEGGANVLTF.

This rearrangement joins TRBV29-1 to TRBJ1-3; D is undetermined. Trimming cost V 2 bases and J 0 bases, with 8 bases left between them. This CDR3 is 14 amino acids long. Germline CDR1 reads SQVTM; CDR2 reads ANQGSEA. Here the CDR3 DNA reads TGCAGCGTTGAAAAAGGGAGCTCTGGAAACACCATATATTTT. Residues: CSVEKGSSGNTIYF.

The chain uses TRBV7-9 and TRBJ1-4; D is undetermined. V was pared by 1 base and J by 4 bases, with 7 bases between. Germline V gene data show CDR1 as SEHNR and CDR2 as FQNEAQ (reference sequence). This CDR3 comprises 14 residues. In DNA form, the CDR3 reads TGTGCCAGCAGCTTAGGAGGGAATAATGAAAAACTGTTTTTT. Translating it yields CASSLGGNNEKLFF. The full variable domain, its missing parts supplied by reference TRBV7-9 and TRBJ1-4, is DTGVSQNPRHKITKRGQNVTFRCDPISEHNRLYWYRQTLGQGPEFLTYFQNEAQLEKSRLLSDRFSAERPKGSFSTLEIQRTEQGDSAMYLCASSLGGNNEKLFFGSGTQLSVL.

The chain couples TRBV11-2 to TRBJ2-3; 7 nucleotides match TRBD2. CDR3 length: 15 residues. The J segment lost 3 bases and the V segment lost 6 bases, leaving 9 bases of the junction unmatched. CDR1 and CDR2 (germline): SGHAT, FQNNGV. The CDR3 DNA follows: TGTGCCAGCAGGCCCCTGGGGAGGGCTACAGATACGCAGTATTTT. It specifies CASRPLGRATDTQYF.

The rearrangement uses TRBV5-1 and TRBJ1-1; D is ambiguous. The CDR3 has 12 amino acids. V was shortened by 0 bases and J by 4 bases, with 4 bases between the two germline ends. Per the germline V gene, CDR1 is SGHRS and CDR2 is YFSETQ. CDR3 sequence reads: CASSLGATEAFF. CDR3 nucleotide sequence: TGCGCCAGCAGCTTGGGGGCCACTGAAGCTTTCTTT.

V usage is TRBV4-1 and J usage is TRBJ2-5; 13 nucleotides match TRBD2. With V trimmed by 4 bases and J by 2 bases, 7 bases remained unmatched. Germline V gene data show CDR1 as MGHRA and CDR2 as YSYEKL. The CDR3 has 17 residues. The CDR3 spells CASSRQPGLAGQETQYF. DNA of the CDR3: TGCGCCAGCAGCCGCCAACCGGGACTAGCGGGGCAAGAGACCCAGTACTTC.

The rearrangement links TRBV29-1 to TRBJ1-2, with TRBD1 as a possible D gene (5 bases). The CDR3 length is 14 residues. V was cut by 1 base and J by 7 bases, with 16 bases left in between. Germline CDR1 SQVTM, CDR2 ANQGSEA. CDR3 DNA sequence: TGCAGCGTTGAAGGGGAAAGGGTCAGGGCTGGCTACACCTTC. Translating it yields CSVEGERVRAGYTF. The whole variable domain, remainder taken from reference TRBV29-1 and TRBJ1-2, is SAVISQKPSRDICQRGTSLTIQCQVDSQVTMMFWYRQQPGQSLTLIATANQGSEATYESGFVIDKFPISRPNLTFSTLTVSNMSPEDSSIYLCSVEGERVRAGYTFGSGTRLTVV.

The rearrangement uses TRBV6-1 and TRBJ2-4, with TRBD1 matching over 7 bases. Germline V CDR1 and CDR2: MNHNS, SASEGT. This CDR3 has 16 amino acids. V was clipped by 2 bases and J by 0 bases; unmatched bases: 4. The CDR3 sequence: CASSEQTGLAKNIQYF. CDR3 bases: TGTGCCAGCAGTGAACAGACAGGGCTAGCCAAAAACATTCAGTACTTC.

This clone showed up just once. The CDR3 nucleotides are TGCGCCAGCAAAGCCGGGGACAGCCGCACTGGGACAGAGACCCAGTACTTC. Translation: CASKAGDSRTGTETQYF. The gene calls are TRBV5-1 and TRBJ2-5, with 7 bases matching TRBD1. The CDR3 is 17 residues long. The V and J ends lost 6 bases and 4 bases, in that order; junction bases with no gene match: 18. The V gene's germline CDR1 is SGHRS and CDR2 YFSETQ.

This rearrangement joins TRBV6-5 to TRBJ1-2, with TRBD1 matching over 7 bases. In germline, CDR1 is MNHEY, CDR2 SVGAGI. The CDR3 has 16 amino acids. V lost 0 bases and J lost 8; bases outside the gene matches: 12. The CDR3 DNA sequence: TGTGCCAGCAGTTACTCGAGTCAGGGGGGAAAAGGCGGCTACACCTTC. It encodes CASSYSSQGGKGGYTF.